The 10 T cell receptor beta chains given below trace back to one sample, sequenced in a study of post-analysis software for immune sequencing data. The study, taken as a whole, reports: When patients were compared with controls, a handful of TRBV segments were more frequent, TRBV5-6, TRBV5-1 and TRBV20-1 among them.

Their antigens remain unidentified. The TCR beta cDNA libraries contained unique molecular identifiers. TCRdb itself ran the PCR reads through MiXCR, one entry per CDR3 protein. The sample gives fewer than 900,000 distinct CDR3 sequences, about 43% of which show up once; approximately 5% is in the top ten. The sample comprised blood. The receptors stem from a girl aged 10-17 years with multiple sclerosis.

V is TRBV7-6 and J is TRBJ2-7, with TRBD2 matching 8 bases. V lost 2 bases to trimming and J lost 3 bases; unmatched junction nucleotides: 18. Germline V CDR1 and CDR2: SGHVS, FNYEAQ. The length of the CDR3 is 19 residues. The DNA of the CDR3 is TGTGCCAGCAGCTTATATCCGTGGGCTAGCGGGCCTTTAGGCTACGAGCAGTACTTC. Translating gives CASSLYPWASGPLGYEQYF.

Many counts were recorded for this clonotype. CDR3 nucleotide sequence: TGTGCCAGCAGTCTCGCGGCGGGGTCCTACGAGCAGTACTTC. Amino acids: CASSLAAGSYEQYF. The J gene is TRBJ2-7, the V gene TRBV27; D might be TRBD2 (6 bases). CDR3 size: 14 residues. Per the germline V gene, CDR1 is MNHEY and CDR2 is SMNVEV (reference sequence). Trimming shortened V by 5 bases and J by 1 base, and 12 bases separated the two germline ends.

The V call is TRBV5-5, the J call TRBJ1-1; D not certain. There are 14 residues in the CDR3. The V and J ends lost 1 base and 0 bases respectively, with 7 bases between them. CDR1 and CDR2 from the germline V gene are SGHKS and YYEKEE (reference sequence). The CDR3 region is CASSLQVMNTEAFF. In DNA form, the CDR3 reads TGTGCCAGCAGCTTGCAGGTGATGAACACTGAAGCTTTCTTT. Complete variable domain (other parts from reference TRBV5-5 and TRBJ1-1): DAGVTQSPTHLIKTRGQQVTLRCSPISGHKSVSWYQQVLGQGPQFIFQYYEKEERGRGNFPDRFSARQFPNYSSELNVNALLLGDSALYLCASSLQVMNTEAFFGQGTRLTVV.

There are a few counts of this clonotype. The V call is TRBV5-6, the J call TRBJ2-7; TRBD2 agrees at 11 bases. Germline CDR1 and CDR2: SGHDT and YYEEEE. V lost 0 bases and J lost 6; bases outside the gene matches: 8. This CDR3 is 16 amino acids long. Here the CDR3 DNA reads TGTGCCAGCAGCTTGGCCGAGACTAGCGGGATCGGCGAGCAGTACTTC. This sequence encodes CASSLAETSGIGEQYF. The full variable domain, completed using reference TRBV5-6 and TRBJ2-7, is DAGVTQSPTHLIKTRGQQVTLRCSPKSGHDTVSWYQQALGQGPQFIFQYYEEEERQRGNFPDRFSGHQFPNYSSELNVNALLLGDSALYLCASSLAETSGIGEQYFGPGTRLTVT.

V gene TRBV12-3 or TRBV12-4 combines with J gene TRBJ2-1; TRBD2 matches 13 bases. V lost 6 bases, J lost 2 bases, and 10 bases stayed unmatched. This CDR3 has 18 residues. DNA of the CDR3: TGTGCCAGCAGCCCGGGACTAGCGGGATCTCCGGCCTACAATGAGCAGTTCTTC. This sequence encodes CASSPGLAGSPAYNEQFF.

This clonotype was found a few times. The chain employs TRBV27 and TRBJ2-5; 8 bases map to TRBD1. The J call may be in error: the DNA end matches TRBJ2-7 better. There are 14 residues in the CDR3. The V gene's germline CDR1 is MNHEY and CDR2 SMNVEV (reference sequence). CDR3 region: CASGSSGGWYEQYF. Here the CDR3 DNA reads TGTGCCAGCGGGTCCTCAGGGGGCTGGTACGAGCAGTACTTC.

This rearrangement joins TRBV20-1 to TRBJ2-7, with TRBD2 matching over 10 bases. The V and J ends lost 3 bases and 6 bases, in that order; junction bases with no gene match: 11. CDR3 size: 15 residues. CDR1 is DFQATT and CDR2 is SNEGSKA in the germline V gene (reference sequence). In DNA, the CDR3 is TGCAGTGCTAGGAACTCGGGACTAGCGTTGGGCGAGCAGTACTTC. Translation gives CSARNSGLALGEQYF.

This clonotype was counted a few times. V and J are TRBV12-3 or TRBV12-4 and TRBJ2-3, with 8 bases matching TRBD2. CDR3 size: 15 residues. The junction had 10 bases not matched to a gene; V was cut back by 7 bases and J by 4 bases. CDR3 region: CASTLGAGGPDTQYF. In DNA, the CDR3 is TGTGCCAGCACCCTGGGGGCGGGAGGTCCAGATACGCAGTATTTT.

The genes are TRBV28 and TRBJ1-1; 9 bases align to TRBD1. The J segment lost 3 bases and the V segment lost 6 bases, leaving 11 bases of the junction unmatched. This CDR3 comprises 16 residues. From germline, CDR1 is MDHEN and CDR2 SYDVKM. The CDR3 bases are TGTGCCAGCAGACCCAGGGACAGGGTACGCGACACTGAAGCTTTCTTT. Its translation is CASRPRDRVRDTEAFF.

DNA for the CDR3: TGTGCCAGCAGTTTTGGGGTGACCGGCAAGCAGTTCTTC. This translates into CASSFGVTGKQFF. This rearrangement joins TRBV28 to TRBJ2-1, with D hard to call. Germline V gives CDR1 MDHEN, CDR2 SYDVKM. The CDR3 sequence is 13 residues long. V was trimmed by 3 bases and J by 11 bases, leaving 14 bases between them.